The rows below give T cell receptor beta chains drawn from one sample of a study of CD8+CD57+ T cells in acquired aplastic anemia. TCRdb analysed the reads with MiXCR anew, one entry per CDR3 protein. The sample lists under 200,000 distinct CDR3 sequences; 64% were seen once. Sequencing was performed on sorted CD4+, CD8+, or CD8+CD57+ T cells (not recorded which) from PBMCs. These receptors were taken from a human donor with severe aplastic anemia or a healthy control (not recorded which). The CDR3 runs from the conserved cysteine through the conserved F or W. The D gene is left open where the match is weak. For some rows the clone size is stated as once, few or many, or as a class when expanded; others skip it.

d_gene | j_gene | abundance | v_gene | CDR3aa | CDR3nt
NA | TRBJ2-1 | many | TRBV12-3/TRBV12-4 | CASRIPGAYNEQFF | TGTGCCAGCAGAATACCCGGGGCCTACAATGAGCAGTTCTTC
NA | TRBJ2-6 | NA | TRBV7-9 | CASSSTRGSGANVLTF | TGTGCCAGCAGCTCGACAAGGGGCTCTGGGGCCAACGTCCTGACTTTC
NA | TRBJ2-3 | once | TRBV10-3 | CAISEKGPSTDTQYF | TGTGCCATCAGTGAAAAGGGTCCGTCCACAGATACGCAGTATTTT
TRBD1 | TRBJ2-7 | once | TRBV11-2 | CASSPRQGILYEQYF | TGTGCCAGCAGCCCCCGACAGGGCATACTGTACGAGCAGTACTTC
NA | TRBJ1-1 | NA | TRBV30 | CAWGVNTEAFF | TGTGCCTGGGGGGTGAACACTGAAGCTTTCTTT
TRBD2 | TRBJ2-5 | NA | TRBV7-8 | CASSSGLAGGPETQYF | TGTGCCAGCAGCTCCGGACTAGCGGGGGGGCCGGAGACCCAGTACTTC
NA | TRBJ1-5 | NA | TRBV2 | CASSSGYQPQHF | TGTGCCAGCAGTAGCGGGTATCAGCCCCAGCATTTT
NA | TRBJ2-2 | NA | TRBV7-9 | CASSLQGQGTGELFF | TGTGCCAGCAGCTTACAGGGGCAGGGAACCGGGGAGCTGTTTTTT
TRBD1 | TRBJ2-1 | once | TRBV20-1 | CSARAPDRVAHNEQFF | TGCAGTGCTAGAGCCCCGGACAGGGTGGCCCACAATGAGCAGTTCTTC
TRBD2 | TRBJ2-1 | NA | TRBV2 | CASSAPRLAGDYNEQFF | TGTGCCAGCAGTGCGCCCCGACTAGCGGGGGACTACAATGAGCAGTTCTTC
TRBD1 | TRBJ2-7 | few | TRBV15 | CATSGRTGVLDEQYF | TGTGCCACCAGCGGACGGACAGGGGTGTTGGACGAGCAGTACTTC
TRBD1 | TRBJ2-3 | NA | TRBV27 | CASGKLHRGTPSTDTQYF | TGTGCCAGCGGAAAGCTTCACAGGGGGACACCTAGCACAGATACGCAGTATTTT
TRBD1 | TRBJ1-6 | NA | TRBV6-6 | CASSYIGTGVNSPLHF | TGTGCCAGCAGTTACATCGGGACAGGGGTGAACTCACCCCTCCACTTT
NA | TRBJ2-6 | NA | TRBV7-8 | CASSLVMAGAISGANVLTF | TGTGCCAGCAGCTTAGTCATGGCAGGGGCTATTTCTGGGGCCAACGTCCTGACTTTC
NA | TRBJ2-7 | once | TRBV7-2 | CASSTRDGYEQYF | TGTGCCAGCAGCACACGGGACGGGTACGAGCAGTACTTC
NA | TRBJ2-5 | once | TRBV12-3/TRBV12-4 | CASSFNGPRYF | TGTGCCAGCAGTTTCAATGGGCCCCGGTACTTC
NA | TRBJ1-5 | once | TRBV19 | CASSNELGEPQHF | TGTGCCAGTAGTAACGAATTGGGAGAGCCCCAGCATTTT
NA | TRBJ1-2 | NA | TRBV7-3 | CASSPGSGGYTF | TGTGCCAGCAGCCCAGGGTCAGGCGGCTACACCTTC
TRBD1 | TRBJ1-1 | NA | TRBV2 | CASNSGQGGSTEAFF | TGTGCCAGCAATTCAGGACAGGGAGGGAGCACTGAAGCTTTCTTT
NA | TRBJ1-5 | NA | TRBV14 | CASSQYVNQPQHF | TGTGCCAGCAGCCAATACGTAAATCAGCCCCAGCATTTT
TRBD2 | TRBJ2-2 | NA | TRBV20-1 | CSARLPSGGWGRSGELFF | TGCAGTGCTAGATTACCTAGCGGGGGGTGGGGGAGATCCGGGGAGCTGTTTTTT
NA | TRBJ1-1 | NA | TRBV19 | CASSIRLGSGTEAFF | TGTGCCAGTAGTATACGACTAGGATCAGGCACTGAAGCTTTCTTT
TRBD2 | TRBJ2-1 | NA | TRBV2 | CASIGLAGNNEQFF | TGTGCCAGCATTGGACTAGCGGGAAACAATGAGCAGTTCTTC
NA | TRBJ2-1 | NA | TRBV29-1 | CSVELGSVGGNEQFF | TGCAGCGTTGAATTGGGGTCGGTTGGCGGCAATGAGCAGTTCTTC
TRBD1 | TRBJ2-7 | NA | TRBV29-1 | CSSSGDRTYEQYF | TGCAGCTCGTCGGGGGACAGGACTTACGAGCAGTACTTC
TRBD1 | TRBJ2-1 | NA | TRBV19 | CASAGQGGWEHNEQFF | TGTGCCAGCGCGGGACAGGGAGGTTGGGAACACAATGAGCAGTTCTTC
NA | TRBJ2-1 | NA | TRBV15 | CATSRAGYDEQFF | TGTGCCACCAGCAGAGCCGGGTACGATGAGCAGTTCTTC
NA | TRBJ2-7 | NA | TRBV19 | CASGRVSSYEQYF | TGTGCCAGTGGTCGTGTCAGCTCCTACGAGCAGTACTTC
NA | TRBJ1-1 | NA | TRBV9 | CASSGGAGEAFF | TGTGCCAGCAGCGGCGGGGCCGGCGAGGCTTTCTTT
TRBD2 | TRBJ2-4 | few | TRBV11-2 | CASSLEASGGLAKNIQYF | TGTGCCAGCAGCTTAGAGGCTAGCGGGGGGTTAGCCAAAAACATTCAGTACTTC
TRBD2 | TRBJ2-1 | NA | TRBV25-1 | CASSESTSGRAEQFF | TGTGCCAGCAGTGAATCAACTAGCGGGAGGGCCGAGCAGTTCTTC
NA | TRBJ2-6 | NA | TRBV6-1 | CASSYANVLTF | TGTGCCAGCAGCTACGCCAACGTCCTGACTTTC
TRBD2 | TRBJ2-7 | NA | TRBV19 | CASGRGLAGNYEQYF | TGTGCCAGTGGAAGAGGACTAGCGGGGAACTACGAGCAGTACTTC
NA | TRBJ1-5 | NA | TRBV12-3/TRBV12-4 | CASSDGGQPQHF | TGTGCCAGCAGCGACGGAGGTCAGCCCCAGCATTTT
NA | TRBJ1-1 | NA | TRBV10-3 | CAISGGQDRPMNTEAFF | TGTGCCATCAGTGGGGGCCAGGACAGACCCATGAACACTGAAGCTTTCTTT
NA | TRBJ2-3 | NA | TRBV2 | CASSEGGWGTDTQYF | TGTGCCAGCAGTGAAGGGGGCTGGGGCACAGATACGCAGTATTTT
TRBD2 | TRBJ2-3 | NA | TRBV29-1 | CSASGTSGGGQSTDTQYF | TGCAGCGCCTCCGGGACTAGCGGGGGGGGGCAGAGCACAGATACGCAGTATTTT
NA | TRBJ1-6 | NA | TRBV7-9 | CASSSSGDSPLHF | TGTGCCAGCAGCTCCTCAGGGGATTCACCCCTCCACTTT
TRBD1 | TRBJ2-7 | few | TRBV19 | CASGRGRDEQYF | TGTGCCAGTGGAAGGGGGCGCGACGAGCAGTACTTC
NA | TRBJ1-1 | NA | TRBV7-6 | CASSLGTRAEAFF | TGTGCCAGCAGCTTAGGGACGAGGGCTGAAGCTTTCTTT
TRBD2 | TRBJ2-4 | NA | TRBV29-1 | CSVELAGENIQYF | TGCAGCGTTGAGCTAGCGGGAGAAAACATTCAGTACTTC
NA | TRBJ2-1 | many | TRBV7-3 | CASSYLAGSINEQFF | TGTGCCAGCAGCTACCTGGCCGGGAGCATCAATGAGCAGTTCTTC
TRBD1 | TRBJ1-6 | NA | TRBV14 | CASRQGNNSPLHF | TGTGCCAGCAGACAGGGGAATAATTCACCCCTCCACTTT
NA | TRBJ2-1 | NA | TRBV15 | CATSRGRDNEQFF | TGTGCCACCAGCAGGGGACGGGACAATGAGCAGTTCTTC
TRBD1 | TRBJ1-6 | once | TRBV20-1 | CSARDLDRVTYNSPLHF | TGCAGTGCTAGAGATCTGGACAGGGTCACCTATAATTCACCCCTCCACTTT
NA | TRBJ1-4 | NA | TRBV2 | CASSESRNNEKLFF | TGTGCCAGCAGCGAGTCCCGGAATAATGAAAAACTGTTTTTT
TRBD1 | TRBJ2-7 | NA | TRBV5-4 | CASSLGQGLYEQYF | TGTGCCAGCAGCCTTGGACAGGGCCTCTACGAGCAGTACTTC
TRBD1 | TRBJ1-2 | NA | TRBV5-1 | CASSGTGGPSGYTF | TGCGCCAGCAGCGGAACAGGGGGGCCCTCCGGCTACACCTTC
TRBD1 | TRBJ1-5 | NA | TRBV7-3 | CASSLAPLTGVGQPQHF | TGTGCCAGCAGCTTAGCCCCACTGACAGGGGTGGGTCAGCCCCAGCATTTT
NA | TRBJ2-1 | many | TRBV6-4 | CASSEGEPTNNEQFF | TGTGCCAGCAGTGAGGGGGAACCCACCAACAATGAGCAGTTCTTC
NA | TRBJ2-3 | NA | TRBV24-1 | CATSDPARADTQYF | TGTGCCACCAGTGATCCGGCTAGAGCGGATACGCAGTATTTT